The clone carrying this T cell receptor beta chain was recorded many times. Its antigen is currently unknown. This entry belongs to a study of T cells in Graves' hyperthyroidism and ophthalmopathy. General observations from the study: Onset of ophthalmopathy came a median roughly 6 months after the model predicted it.

The source material, RNA transcripts, was used to amplify TCR beta CDR3 regions. Primed by the HTBI set, a first-round RT-PCR was run on the TCR CDR3. MiXCR was run by TCRdb on the multiplex PCR reads, yielding one entry per CDR3 protein. Found here are about 640,000 distinct CDR3 sequences, 45% of them singletons; the top ten hold about 7.2%. V lost 8 bases and J lost 2, with 12 bases in between. CDR1 is SEHNR and CDR2 is FQNEAQ in the germline V gene (reference sequence). CDR3 size: 13 residues. The rearrangement joins TRBV7-9 to TRBJ1-2, with D maybe TRBD1 (6 bases). This TCR was recovered from an adult man with Graves' disease, either hyperthyroidism or ophthalmopathy (not recorded which). Sequencing was done on a sample of peripheral blood or thyroid tissue (not recorded which). In nucleotides, the CDR3 is TGTGCCAGCGGAATCACAGGGAACTATGGCTACACCTTC. Translated, it gives CASGITGNYGYTF.